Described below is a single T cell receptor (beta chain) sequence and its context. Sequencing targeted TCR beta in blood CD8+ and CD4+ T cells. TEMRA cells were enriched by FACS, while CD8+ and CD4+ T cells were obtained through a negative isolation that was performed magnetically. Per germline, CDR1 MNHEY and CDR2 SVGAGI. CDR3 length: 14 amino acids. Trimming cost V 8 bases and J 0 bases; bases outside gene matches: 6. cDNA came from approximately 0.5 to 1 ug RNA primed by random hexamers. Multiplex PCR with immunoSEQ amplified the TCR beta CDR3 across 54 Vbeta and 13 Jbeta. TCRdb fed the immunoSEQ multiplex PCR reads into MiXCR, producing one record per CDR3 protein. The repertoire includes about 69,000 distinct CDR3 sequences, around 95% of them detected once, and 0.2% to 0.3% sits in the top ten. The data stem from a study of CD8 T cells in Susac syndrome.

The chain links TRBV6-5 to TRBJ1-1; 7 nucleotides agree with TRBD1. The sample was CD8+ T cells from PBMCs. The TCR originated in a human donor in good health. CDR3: CASGTVAVNTEAFF. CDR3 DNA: TGTGCCAGCGGGACAGTTGCTGTGAACACTGAAGCTTTCTTT.